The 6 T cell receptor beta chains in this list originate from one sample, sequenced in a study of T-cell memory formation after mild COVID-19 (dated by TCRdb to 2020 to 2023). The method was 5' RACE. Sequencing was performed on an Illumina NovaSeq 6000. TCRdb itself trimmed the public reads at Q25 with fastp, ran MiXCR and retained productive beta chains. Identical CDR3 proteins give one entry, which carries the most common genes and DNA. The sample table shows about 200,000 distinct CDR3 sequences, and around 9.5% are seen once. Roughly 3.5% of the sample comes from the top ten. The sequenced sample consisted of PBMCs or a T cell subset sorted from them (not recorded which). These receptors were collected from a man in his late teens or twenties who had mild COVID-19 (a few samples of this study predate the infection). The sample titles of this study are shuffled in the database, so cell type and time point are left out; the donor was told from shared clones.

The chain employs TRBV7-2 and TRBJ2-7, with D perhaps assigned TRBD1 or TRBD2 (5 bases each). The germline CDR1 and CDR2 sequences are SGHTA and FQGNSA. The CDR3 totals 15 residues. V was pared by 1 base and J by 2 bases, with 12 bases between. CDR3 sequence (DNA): TGTGCCAGCAGCTTAGATCGGGACGTTGCCTACGAGCAGTACTTC. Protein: CASSLDRDVAYEQYF.

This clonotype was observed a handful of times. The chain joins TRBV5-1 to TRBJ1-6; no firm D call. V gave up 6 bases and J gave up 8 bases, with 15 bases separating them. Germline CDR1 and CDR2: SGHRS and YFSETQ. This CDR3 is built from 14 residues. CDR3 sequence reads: CASTSGEDHSPLHF. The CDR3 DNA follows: TGCGCCAGCACATCCGGGGAGGACCATTCACCCCTCCACTTT.

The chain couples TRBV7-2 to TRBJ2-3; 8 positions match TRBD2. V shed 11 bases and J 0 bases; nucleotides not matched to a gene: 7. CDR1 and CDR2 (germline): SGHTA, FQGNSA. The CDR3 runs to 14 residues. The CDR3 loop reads CAGARGGSTDTQYF. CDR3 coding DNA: TGTGCCGGAGCTCGCGGGGGGAGCACAGATACGCAGTATTTT.

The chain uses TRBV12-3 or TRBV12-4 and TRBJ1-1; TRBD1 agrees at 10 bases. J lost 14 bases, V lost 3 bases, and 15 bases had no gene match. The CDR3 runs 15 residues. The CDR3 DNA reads TGTGCCAGCAGTTTTAGTCGGGTAGGACAGGGGGTGCGGTTCTTT. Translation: CASSFSRVGQGVRFF.

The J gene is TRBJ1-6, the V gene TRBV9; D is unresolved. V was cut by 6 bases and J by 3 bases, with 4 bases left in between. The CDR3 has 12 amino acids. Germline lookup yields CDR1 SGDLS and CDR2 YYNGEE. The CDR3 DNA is TGTGCCAGCAACCTCTATAATTCACCCCTCCACTTT. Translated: CASNLYNSPLHF.

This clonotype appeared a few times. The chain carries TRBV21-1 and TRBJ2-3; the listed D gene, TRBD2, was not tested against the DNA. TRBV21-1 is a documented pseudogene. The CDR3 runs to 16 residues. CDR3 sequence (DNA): TGTGCCAGCAGGGACCAGCCCAGCGGGGGCACAGATACGCAGTATTTT. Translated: CASRDQPSGGTDTQYF.